This is a list of T cell receptor beta chains from one sample in a study of T cell changes during pregnancy in multiple sclerosis. The table came from immunoSEQ multiplex PCR; TCRdb's copy has only in-frame clones and leaves some out. Here the sample spans 81,000 or so clones, about nine tenths being singletons. This sample comprised PBMCs, obtained in the first trimester of pregnancy. The source is a female donor in good health, serving as a control in a pregnancy study. Some clones in this sample may be carry-over from other donors' samples. Each CDR3 is given with its conserved first and last residue. The D gene is left open where the match is weak. Not all rows give a size; the values are once, few, many and, for expanded clones, a class.

TRBJ1-4 | once | . | TRBV19 | 13 | TGTGCCAGTAGTACTACAACTAATGAAAAACTGTTTTTT | CASSTTTNEKLFF
TRBJ2-3 | . | . | TRBV11-2 | 13 | TGTGCCAGCAGCCCCTTAGGCACAGATACGCAGTATTTT | CASSPLGTDTQYF
TRBJ1-1 | . | . | TRBV23-1 | 17 | TGCGCCAGCAGTCAATCGCAGTCTAGGCGAAGAGGGACTGAAGCTTTCTTT | CASSQSQSRRRGTEAFF
TRBJ2-3 | . | TRBD1 | TRBV7-9 | 14 | TGTGCCAGCAGCAGTACAGGGGATGCAGATACGCAGTATTTT | CASSSTGDADTQYF
TRBJ2-7 | . | . | TRBV7-2 | 14 | TGTGCCAGCACCTTACCCCAGGTTAGGTACGAGCAGTACTTC | CASTLPQVRYEQYF
TRBJ2-5 | . | . | TRBV13 | 14 | TGTGCCAGCAGCGAACTAGCACCACAAGAGACCCAGTACTTC | CASSELAPQETQYF
TRBJ2-7 | few | . | TRBV11-2 | 13 | TGTGCCAGCAGCTCACCAAGCTCTAACGAGCAGTACTTC | CASSSPSSNEQYF
TRBJ2-1 | . | TRBD2 | TRBV7-6 | 15 | TGTGCCAGCAGCCGAAGCGGGGGGGGGTACAATGAGCAGTTCTTC | CASSRSGGGYNEQFF
TRBJ2-1 | . | TRBD1 | TRBV6-5 | 15 | TGTGCCAGCAGTTACAACCGGGACAGGGGCGATGAGCAGTTCTTC | CASSYNRDRGDEQFF
TRBJ2-2 | . | TRBD1 | TRBV19 | 13 | TGTGCCACCTGGACAGGGGGCACCGGGGAGCTGTTTTTT | CATWTGGTGELFF
TRBJ2-3 | once | TRBD2 | TRBV7-2 | 16 | TGTGCCAGCAGCTTAGATCCTAGCGGAGGCACAGATACGCAGTATTTT | CASSLDPSGGTDTQYF
TRBJ2-2 | . | . | TRBV6-1 | 13 | TGTGCCAGCAGTGACGAGGACAGCGGGGAGCTGTTTTTT | CASSDEDSGELFF
TRBJ1-2 | . | . | TRBV28 | 15 | TGTGCCAGCAGCCTGACGGGACAACTAATCTATGGCTACACCTTC | CASSLTGQLIYGYTF
TRBJ2-5 | . | TRBD2 | TRBV5-1 | 16 | TGCGCCAGCAGCTTAACGGGACTAGCGGGGCAAGAGACCCAGTACTTC | CASSLTGLAGQETQYF
TRBJ2-7 | . | . | TRBV13 | 14 | TGTGCCAGCAGCCACCGAGGGTATTCCTACGAGCAGTACTTC | CASSHRGYSYEQYF
TRBJ1-2 | once | . | TRBV19 | 14 | TGTGCCAGTAGTATAGGGAGCAGAGACTATGGCTACACCTTC | CASSIGSRDYGYTF
TRBJ2-7 | . | TRBD2 | TRBV27 | 14 | TGTGCCAGCAGTTTATCTAGCGGGTACGACGAGCAGTACTTC | CASSLSSGYDEQYF
TRBJ1-6 | . | . | TRBV6-4 | 13 | TGTGCCAGCAGTGAGACAGATAATTCACCCCTCCACTTT | CASSETDNSPLHF
TRBJ1-6 | . | . | TRBV4-1 | 14 | TGCGCCAGCAGCCGAAGTGGGCGTAATTCACCCCTCCACTTT | CASSRSGRNSPLHF
TRBJ2-1 | . | TRBD2 | TRBV4-1 | 17 | TGCGCCAGCAGCCTACCGGGACTAGCGGGGGGATACAATGAGCAGTTCTTC | CASSLPGLAGGYNEQFF
TRBJ2-7 | . | TRBD1 | TRBV11-2 | 13 | TGTGCCAGCAGCCCCGGGACAGGGTACGAGCAGTACTTC | CASSPGTGYEQYF
TRBJ1-2 | . | . | TRBV29-1 | 13 | TGCAGCGTTGTCGTCAGCGCAAACTATGGCTACACCTTC | CSVVVSANYGYTF
TRBJ2-7 | . | TRBD2 | TRBV28 | 14 | TGTGCCAGCAGTTTGACTAGCGGGACCTACGAGCAGTACTTC | CASSLTSGTYEQYF
TRBJ2-5 | . | TRBD2 | TRBV7-2 | 15 | TGTGCCAGCAGCTTAGCGCTAGCGGGATGGGAGACCCAGTACTTC | CASSLALAGWETQYF
TRBJ2-3 | . | . | TRBV7-3 | 13 | TGTGCCAGCAGCTTAACCCAGGGGGATACGCAGTATTTT | CASSLTQGDTQYF
TRBJ1-6 | . | . | TRBV21-1 | 19 | TGTGCCAGCAGCAAAGGGGGGAGGAGAAAAAGCTTCTATAATTCACCCCTCCACTTT | CASSKGGRRKSFYNSPLHF